Listed below are T cell receptor beta chains from one sample, sequenced in a study of OX40 agonist ivuxolimab in advanced cancers. The data were produced by immunoSEQ multiplex PCR, yet TCRdb's version contains in-frame clones alone and is incomplete. The sample includes tens of thousands of clones, 92% of them seen just once. The sequences come from CD4+ or CD8+ T cells sorted from blood, collected in a trial of the OX40 agonist ivuxolimab. Receptors were obtained from an adult with an advanced solid tumor such as melanoma, head and neck, liver or kidney cancer. CDR3s include the opening cysteine and the closing phenylalanine or tryptophan.

j_call: TRBJ1-2
v_call: TRBV25-1
cdr3_aa: CASSVGFYGYTF

j_call: TRBJ2-3
v_call: TRBV30
cdr3_aa: CAQLAVGTDTQYF

j_call: TRBJ1-6
v_call: TRBV28
cdr3_aa: CASSLIQGNSPLHF

j_call: TRBJ2-4
v_call: TRBV11-3
cdr3_aa: CASSLVAAGENIQYF

j_call: TRBJ1-2
v_call: TRBV28
cdr3_aa: CASSSLYGYTF

j_call: TRBJ1-2
v_call: TRBV5-4
cdr3_aa: CATVREPTNYGYTF

j_call: TRBJ1-1
v_call: TRBV11-2
cdr3_aa: CASSLVAEHTEAFF

j_call: TRBJ1-5
v_call: TRBV27
cdr3_aa: CASSLYDPGQGSNQPQHF

j_call: TRBJ1-2
v_call: TRBV27
cdr3_aa: CASSFMGANYGYTF

j_call: TRBJ2-1
v_call: TRBV7-8
cdr3_aa: CASSFYNEQFF

j_call: TRBJ1-6
v_call: TRBV27
cdr3_aa: CASSSNRDVYNSPLHF

j_call: TRBJ1-1
v_call: TRBV27
cdr3_aa: CASSLTQMNTEAFF

j_call: TRBJ1-1
v_call: TRBV19
cdr3_aa: CASRTGGSTEAFF

j_call: TRBJ1-5
v_call: TRBV6-5
cdr3_aa: CASKLSNQPQHF

j_call: TRBJ2-1
v_call: TRBV30
cdr3_aa: CAWARRNAGNEQFF

j_call: TRBJ2-1
v_call: TRBV15
cdr3_aa: CATSRGFTLAGGPSYNEQFF

j_call: TRBJ1-2
v_call: TRBV27
cdr3_aa: CASSLLQGHGYTF

j_call: TRBJ2-5
v_call: TRBV27
cdr3_aa: CASSFEETQYF

j_call: TRBJ1-5
v_call: TRBV9
cdr3_aa: CASSVQGGPQHF

j_call: TRBJ2-2
v_call: TRBV28
cdr3_aa: CATLLAGHTGELFF

j_call: TRBJ2-1
v_call: TRBV15
cdr3_aa: CATSRLLAGVPFYNEQFF

j_call: TRBJ2-1
v_call: TRBV19
cdr3_aa: CASSTILAGVLYNEQFF

j_call: TRBJ2-3
v_call: TRBV6-1
cdr3_aa: CASSAIFPTDTQYF

j_call: TRBJ2-3
v_call: TRBV4-3
cdr3_aa: CASSQDDPQGTDTQYF

j_call: TRBJ1-1
v_call: TRBV14
cdr3_aa: CASSPWSRGDTEAFF

j_call: TRBJ1-2
v_call: TRBV29-1
cdr3_aa: CSVEDRGFRPIYGYTF

j_call: TRBJ2-2
v_call: TRBV5-5
cdr3_aa: CASSYGDSIGGELFF

j_call: TRBJ2-1
v_call: TRBV7-8
cdr3_aa: CASSLQGLLSSYNEQFF

j_call: TRBJ2-1
v_call: TRBV30
cdr3_aa: CAWSVLAAYNEQFF

j_call: TRBJ1-1
v_call: TRBV11-1
cdr3_aa: CASSSTPGLAEAFF

j_call: TRBJ2-3
v_call: TRBV14
cdr3_aa: CASSLSDTQYF

j_call: TRBJ2-2
v_call: TRBV30
cdr3_aa: CAWSVVLAGGYGELFF

j_call: TRBJ2-6
v_call: TRBV27
cdr3_aa: CASSPGLVVSGANVLTF

j_call: TRBJ1-1
v_call: TRBV19
cdr3_aa: CASSIVGGSVSEAFF

j_call: TRBJ2-3
v_call: TRBV4-2
cdr3_aa: CASSQDPGLTDTQYF

j_call: TRBJ1-5
v_call: TRBV30
cdr3_aa: CAWSVGHHSNQPQHF

j_call: TRBJ1-1
v_call: TRBV6-6
cdr3_aa: CASSGTGGTEAFF

j_call: TRBJ2-1
v_call: TRBV5-4
cdr3_aa: CASSLFNEQFF

j_call: TRBJ1-2
v_call: TRBV10-3
cdr3_aa: CAISELSDREDDGYTF

j_call: TRBJ1-2
v_call: TRBV30
cdr3_aa: CAWSGEYYGYTF

j_call: TRBJ1-2
v_call: TRBV27
cdr3_aa: CASVPSLDRERDFNYGYTF

j_call: TRBJ2-7
v_call: TRBV6-5
cdr3_aa: CASSYSSGRFRYEQYF

j_call: TRBJ1-2
v_call: TRBV30
cdr3_aa: CAWSVVGYTF

j_call: TRBJ2-3
v_call: TRBV11-2
cdr3_aa: CASSRTDTQYF